This TCR beta chain originates from a study of cytomegalovirus exposure and HLA in healthy donors. Measured with immunoSEQ multiplex PCR; TCRdb has only the in-frame clones, and not every one. The sample has approximately 220,000 clones, approximately 87% seen once; the top ten hold around 2.6%. The donors were members of the validation cohort, which comprised 90 to 150 subjects and was separate from the first cohort of 666 subjects. General study findings and limits: A subsequent analysis found that TCR clusters from the first cohort also tended to co-occur in the approximately 120 validation repertoires, with 90% to 95% of cluster scores above 0. Specificity for CMV antigens was confirmed in vitro for a few of the CMV-associated chains.

This CDR3 is 15 amino acids long. Germline V lookup: CDR1 SGHDT, CDR2 YYEEEE. As regards this clone: Its antigen is as yet unknown. A read error may account for a junction end that differs from germline.

The sequence was obtained from a man between 18 and 29 years old in good health and CMV-seronegative. The sequenced sample consisted of PBMCs. This chain links TRBV5-6 with TRBJ1-2, with D unclear. CDR3 DNA: TGTGCCCGCAGCTTGGGTGGGCCGAGCAACTATGGCTACACCTTC. It encodes CARSLGGPSNYGYTF.